The 29 T cell receptor beta chains presented below share a single source sample, sequenced in a study of T cells in Graves' hyperthyroidism and ophthalmopathy. TCR beta CDR3 region amplification was performed from RNA transcripts. Primed by the HTBI set, a first-round RT-PCR was run on the TCR CDR3. MiXCR, run by TCRdb on the multiplex PCR reads, gives a single entry per CDR3 protein. The sample lists around 500,000 distinct CDR3 sequences, roughly 16% occurring once. Input material: blood. The receptors originated from a woman aged 30 to 39 with Graves' ophthalmopathy.

This clonotype was seen ten or more times. The J gene is TRBJ2-1, the V gene TRBV2; 8 bases map to TRBD2. Germline V gives CDR1 SNHLY, CDR2 FYNNEI. With V trimmed by 4 bases and J by 6 bases, 11 bases remained unmatched. The CDR3 runs 16 residues. The CDR3, as DNA: TGTGCCAGCAGTGCTTTAGGGACTAGTCTTTTCAATGAGCAGTTCTTC. Translation gives CASSALGTSLFNEQFF.

This clonotype appeared many times. The chain employs TRBV2 and TRBJ2-7; 9 bases agree with TRBD1. This CDR3 region has 15 residues. Per the germline V gene, CDR1 is SNHLY and CDR2 is FYNNEI. The V gene end was trimmed by 5 bases and the J gene end by 3 bases; junction bases not matched to a gene: 8. The CDR3 loop reads CASSPDRQGGYEQYF. CDR3 DNA: TGTGCCAGCAGTCCCGATAGACAGGGGGGCTACGAGCAGTACTTC.

This clonotype was seen repeatedly, ten times or more. V is TRBV27 and J is TRBJ1-1; D is perhaps TRBD1 (5 bases). The CDR3 runs 13 residues. Germline-derived CDR1 and CDR2 are MNHEY and SMNVEV (reference sequence). V was trimmed by 6 bases and J by 9 bases, leaving 17 bases between them. The CDR3 DNA sequence: TGTGCCAGCAGCGGAGGGGCTTTCGGGCAAGCTTTCTTT. Translated: CASSGGAFGQAFF.

This clonotype was seen many times. The chain links TRBV20-1 to TRBJ2-3; D gene unclear. V lost 0 bases and J 2 bases, leaving 9 bases between the germline ends. CDR1 DFQATT and CDR2 SNEGSKA come from the germline V gene (reference sequence). The CDR3 sequence is 14 residues long. CDR3 nucleotides: TGCAGTGCTAGAGATCAAGCCCCCACAGATACGCAGTATTTT. It yields the protein CSARDQAPTDTQYF.

The genes are TRBV29-1 and TRBJ1-3; no clear D. Trimming shortened V by 1 base and J by 4 bases, and 8 bases separated the two germline ends. CDR3 size: 13 residues. The germline V gene has CDR1 SQVTM and CDR2 ANQGSEA. This chain's CDR3 is CSVEAGSGNTIYF. CDR3 nucleotide sequence: TGCAGCGTTGAAGCGGGGTCGGGAAACACCATATATTTT.

As concerns this clonotype: The germline gene is not matched at one end of the junction; a read error may be the cause. J is TRBJ1-1 and V is TRBV12-5; D unresolved. The CDR3 covers 14 residues. Germline V gene data show CDR1 as LGHNT and CDR2 as FRNRAP. The CDR3 spells CASVAEPTNTEASF. The CDR3 DNA reads TGTGCTAGTGTGGCAGAACCCACGAACACTGAAGCTTCCTTT.

As regards this clonotype: A clone one base away is much larger, so this may be a read error. The chain has TRBV7-3 and TRBJ1-1, with 10 bases that match TRBD1. Trimming took 6 bases from V and 4 from J; bases not matched to a gene: 5. Germline loops: CDR1 SGHTA, CDR2 FQGTGA. The CDR3 runs to 14 residues. The CDR3 reads CASRLTGGGTEAFF. DNA for the CDR3: TGTGCCAGCAGATTGACAGGGGGCGGCACTGAAGCTTTCTTT.

This clonotype showed up just once. A single base separates this from a much larger clone, so it may be a read error. This is likely a read error, given that the CDR3 carries no conserved phenylalanine or tryptophan at its end. The V and J genes are TRBV30 and TRBJ2-3, with 14 bases fitting TRBD2. V lost 0 bases to trimming and J lost 0 bases; unmatched junction nucleotides: 8. The V gene's germline CDR1 is GTSNPN and CDR2 SVGIG (reference sequence). The CDR3 is 19 amino acids. The CDR3 nucleotides are TGTGCCTGGAGTGTCGGACTAGCGGGAGGTCCAACTAGCACAGATACGCAGTATTCT. This translates into CAWSVGLAGGPTSTDTQYS.

For this clonotype: One junction end does not reproduce the germline sequence, and a read error may be involved. The chain uses TRBV6-6 and TRBJ2-7, with D maybe TRBD1 (5 bases). The germline V gene encodes CDR1 MNHNY and CDR2 SVGAGI (reference sequence). This CDR3 has 17 residues. CDR3 coding DNA: TGTGCCAGCAGTTACTCGACTTGGGGCAGGATGCGCTACGAGCGGTACTTC. It yields the protein CASSYSTWGRMRYERYF.

J is TRBJ2-2 and V is TRBV10-3, with a tentative D call TRBD2 (5 bases). The CDR3 contains 14 residues. V lost 7 bases and J lost 4, with 13 bases in between. Germline assignment: CDR1 ENHRY and CDR2 SYGVKD. DNA of the CDR3: TGTGCCATCAAGGACTCTTCGAGCACCGGGGAGCTGTTTTTT. Translating it yields CAIKDSSSTGELFF.

This clonotype was seen a few times. The chain joins TRBV20-1 to TRBJ2-1; no clear D gene. The CDR3 runs 10 residues. V was cut by 3 bases and J by 6 bases, with 3 bases left in between. Germline CDR1 is DFQATT and CDR2 is SNEGSKA (reference sequence). The CDR3 loop reads CSASPNEQFF. As DNA, the CDR3 is TGCAGTGCTAGTCCCAATGAGCAGTTCTTC.

Only a few counts were recorded for this clonotype. The chain recombines TRBV24-1 with TRBJ2-1; D unclear. The CDR3 sequence is 13 residues long. V was pared by 3 bases and J by 4 bases, with 6 bases between. Germline CDR1 KGHDR, CDR2 SFDVKD. In DNA, the CDR3 is TGTGCCACCAGTGATCCGCTGTACAATGAGCAGTTCTTC. Its translation is CATSDPLYNEQFF.

This clonotype was recorded many times. The chain links TRBV29-1 to TRBJ1-1; maybe TRBD1 (6 bases). The V gene lost 3 bases and the J gene lost 5 bases, with 19 bases spanning the gap. The germline CDR1 and CDR2 sequences are SQVTM and ANQGSEA. The CDR3 has 15 amino acids. The CDR3 protein is CSVEPTGMIGTEAFF. CDR3 bases: TGCAGCGTTGAGCCCACAGGGATGATTGGGACTGAAGCTTTCTTT. The whole variable domain, filled in from reference TRBV29-1 and TRBJ1-1, reads SAVISQKPSRDICQRGTSLTIQCQVDSQVTMMFWYRQQPGQSLTLIATANQGSEATYESGFVIDKFPISRPNLTFSTLTVSNMSPEDSSIYLCSVEPTGMIGTEAFFGQGTRLTVV.

The table lists this clonotype with a few counts. The CDR3 is CSVLEGTGGGQTQYF. As DNA, the CDR3 is TGCAGCGTTTTAGAAGGGACAGGGGGCGGTCAGACCCAGTACTTC. The chain joins TRBV29-1 to TRBJ2-5, with 12 nucleotides matching TRBD1. The CDR3 length is 15 residues. CDR1 and CDR2 from the germline V gene are SQVTM and ANQGSEA. V lost 5 bases, J lost 6 bases, and 10 bases stayed unmatched.

This clonotype has ten or more counts. The chain has TRBV7-3 and TRBJ1-1; D perhaps matches TRBD1 (5 bases). Trimming shortened V by 5 bases and J by 1 base, and 11 bases separated the two germline ends. This CDR3 region has 14 residues. CDR1 SGHTA and CDR2 FQGTGA come from the germline V gene. CDR3 amino acids: CASSLDRKNTEAFF. CDR3 bases: TGTGCCAGCAGCCTCGACAGAAAGAACACTGAAGCTTTCTTT.

This clonotype came up many times. The chain has TRBV6-1 and TRBJ1-4, with D possibly matching TRBD1 (5 bases). Germline-derived CDR1 and CDR2 are MNHNS and SASEGT. Trimming pared 5 bases from V and 8 bases from J, leaving 15 bases between. The CDR3 consists of 14 residues. Here the CDR3 DNA reads TGTGCCAGCAGTTTCCGTTCCCAGGGCGAAAAACTGTTTTTT. Residues: CASSFRSQGEKLFF.

This clonotype was counted ten times or more. The chain is built from TRBV6-2 or TRBV6-3 and TRBJ1-2, with TRBD1 matching over 8 bases. Germline CDR1 is MNHEY and CDR2 is SVGEGT. The junction had 9 bases not matched to a gene; V was cut back by 7 bases and J by 5 bases. This CDR3 spans 14 amino acids. CDR3 DNA sequence: TGTGCCAGCAACCGAGCAGGGGGCGGTTATGGCTACACCTTC. This sequence encodes CASNRAGGGYGYTF.

This clonotype was seen a few times. This chain uses TRBV7-2 with TRBJ2-5; maybe TRBD2 (5 bases). The CDR3 totals 15 residues. Germline V lookup: CDR1 SGHTA, CDR2 FQGNSA. The V and J ends lost 3 bases and 4 bases respectively, with 15 bases between them. In nucleotides, the CDR3 is TGTGCCAGCAGCTTTCGGATGAGGGTGGCAGAGACCCAGTACTTC. Its translation is CASSFRMRVAETQYF.

This clonotype was seen repeatedly, ten times or more. The V gene is TRBV28, the J gene TRBJ2-1, with D possibly being TRBD2 (5 bases). The CDR3 consists of 15 residues. The V gene's germline CDR1 is MDHEN and CDR2 SYDVKM. Trimming left V 6 bases short and J 2 bases short, with 14 bases between. The DNA of the CDR3 is TGTGCCAGCAGCCCCTATTTCGGGACCTACAATGAGCAGTTCTTC. Amino acid sequence: CASSPYFGTYNEQFF.

The J gene is TRBJ2-7, the V gene TRBV14; D might be TRBD2 (5 bases). V lost 1 base and J lost 3, with 10 bases in between. This CDR3 region has 14 residues. Germline V CDR1 and CDR2: SGHDN, FVKESK. The CDR3 loop is CASSQVEDYYEQYF. The DNA of the CDR3 is TGTGCCAGCAGCCAAGTGGAGGATTACTACGAGCAGTACTTC.

The V and J genes are TRBV6-1 and TRBJ1-3, with 8 bases fitting TRBD1. Germline V gene lookup returns CDR1 MNHNS and CDR2 SASEGT. The CDR3 is 17 amino acids. J gave up 0 bases and V 5 bases, and 9 bases lay outside the gene matches. The CDR3 here is CASSYGGQGASGNTIYF. CDR3 bases: TGTGCCAGCAGTTATGGGGGCCAGGGGGCCTCTGGAAACACCATATATTTT.

In its sample, this clonotype was seen many times. This chain joins TRBV14 and TRBJ2-7; 10 nucleotides match TRBD2. V lost 0 bases and J lost 1; bases outside the gene matches: 9. CDR1 and CDR2 from the germline V gene are SGHDN and FVKESK. This CDR3 contains 18 residues. The CDR3 bases are TGTGCCAGCAGCCAAGAGGGCATAGCGGGAGGAATGTCCTACGAGCAGTACTTC. Protein: CASSQEGIAGGMSYEQYF.

This clonotype was seen repeatedly, ten times or more. The chain employs TRBV28 and TRBJ2-5; 9 bases agree with TRBD2. Germline V gene lookup returns CDR1 MDHEN and CDR2 SYDVKM. This CDR3 contains 16 residues. The V segment lost 8 bases and the J segment 3 bases; nucleotides outside the gene matches: 13. The CDR3 sequence: CASGSSGAGGEETQYF. As DNA, the CDR3 is TGTGCCAGCGGCTCAAGTGGAGCGGGAGGAGAAGAGACCCAGTACTTC.

The V gene is TRBV6-1, the J gene TRBJ2-7, with TRBD2 matching 9 bases. This CDR3 has 15 residues. CDR1 MNHNS and CDR2 SASEGT come from the germline V gene. V gave up 5 bases and J gave up 6 bases; unmatched junction bases: 11. In DNA, the CDR3 is TGTGCCAGCAGTCGAATCAATAGCGGGAGAGGCGAGCAGTACTTC. This sequence encodes CASSRINSGRGEQYF.

This clonotype showed up many times. This rearrangement joins TRBV12-3 or TRBV12-4 to TRBJ2-1, with D perhaps matching TRBD2 (6 bases). The CDR3 extends over 16 amino acids. The V and J ends lost 7 bases and 5 bases respectively, with 21 bases between them. The CDR3 bases are TGTGCCAGCAACAAACATGGGACTGCCACTGACAATGAGCAGTTCTTC. As protein: CASNKHGTATDNEQFF.

This clonotype was observed at least ten times. This chain links TRBV19 with TRBJ2-1; TRBD2 agrees at 10 bases. The V gene end was trimmed by 7 bases and the J gene end by 3 bases; junction bases not matched to a gene: 15. The CDR3 has 18 residues. CDR1 is LNHDA, CDR2 SQIVND, per germline (reference sequence). Here the CDR3 DNA reads TGTGCCAGTAAAAGGGCTAGCGGGAGTTGGGGGGACTACAATGAGCAGTTCTTC. This sequence encodes CASKRASGSWGDYNEQFF.

This CDR3 is CASSLDAGGHQPQHF. In nucleotides, the CDR3 is TGTGCCAGCAGCTTAGATGCAGGGGGACATCAGCCCCAGCATTTT. The chain is built from TRBV7-2 and TRBJ1-5; 7 positions agree with TRBD1. Germline-derived CDR1 and CDR2 are SGHTA and FQGNSA. Trimming took 1 base from V and 5 from J; bases not matched to a gene: 5. The CDR3 covers 15 residues.

Details on this clonotype: The CDR3 end shows no conserved phenylalanine or tryptophan, and so a read error is likely. The CDR3 sequence: CASIPTGDWFESGANVLTL. The CDR3 DNA sequence: TGTGCCAGCATCCCGACAGGGGATTGGTTTGAGTCTGGGGCCAACGTCCTGACTCTC. The rearrangement uses TRBV28 and TRBJ2-6; 8 bases are a match to TRBD1. The CDR3 consists of 19 residues. The germline V gene encodes CDR1 MDHEN and CDR2 SYDVKM. V lost 7 bases to trimming and J lost 1 base; unmatched junction nucleotides: 15.

This clonotype was detected many times. Compared with germline, one end of the junction differs, possibly owing to a read error. The chain combines TRBV20-1 with TRBJ1-5, with 11 positions matching TRBD1. The length of the CDR3 is 15 residues. Germline CDR1 and CDR2: DFQATT and SNEGSKA (reference sequence). The CDR3 DNA reads as TGCAGTGCCAGAGAAGGGACAGGGGGTGGTCTGCCCCAGCATTTT. It encodes CSAREGTGGGLPQHF.